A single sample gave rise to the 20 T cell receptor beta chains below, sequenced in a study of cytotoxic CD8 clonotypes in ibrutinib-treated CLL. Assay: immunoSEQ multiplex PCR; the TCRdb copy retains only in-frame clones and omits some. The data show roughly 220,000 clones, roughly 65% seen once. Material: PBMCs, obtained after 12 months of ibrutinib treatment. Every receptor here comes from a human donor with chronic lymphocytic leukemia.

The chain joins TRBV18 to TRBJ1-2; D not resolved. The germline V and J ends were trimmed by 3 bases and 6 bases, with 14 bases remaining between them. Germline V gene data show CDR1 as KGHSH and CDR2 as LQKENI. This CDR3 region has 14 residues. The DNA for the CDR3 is TGTGCCAGCTCACCCGCTCAGGTGGATAATGGCTACACCTTC. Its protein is CASSPAQVDNGYTF.

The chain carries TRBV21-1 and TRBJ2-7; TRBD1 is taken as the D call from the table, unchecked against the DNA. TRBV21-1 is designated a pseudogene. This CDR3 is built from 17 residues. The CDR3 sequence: CASSKRQGITLEYEQYF. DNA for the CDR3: TGTGCCAGCAGCAAAAGGCAGGGTATCACTTTAGAATACGAGCAGTACTTC.

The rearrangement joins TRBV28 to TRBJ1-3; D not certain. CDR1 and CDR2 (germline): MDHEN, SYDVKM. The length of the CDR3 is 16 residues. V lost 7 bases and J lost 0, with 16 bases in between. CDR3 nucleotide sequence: TGTGCCAGCACCGTTTCGCGCGCGGGCTCTGGAAACACCATATATTTT. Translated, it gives CASTVSRAGSGNTIYF.

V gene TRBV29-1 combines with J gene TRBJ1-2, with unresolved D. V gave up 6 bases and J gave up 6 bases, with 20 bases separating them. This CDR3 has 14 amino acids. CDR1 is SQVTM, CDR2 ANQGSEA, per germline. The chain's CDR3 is CSVSLSILKNGYTF. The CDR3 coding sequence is TGCAGCGTGAGTCTTTCAATTCTAAAAAATGGCTACACCTTC. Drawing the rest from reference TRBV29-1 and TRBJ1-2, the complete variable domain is SAVISQKPSRDICQRGTSLTIQCQVDSQVTMMFWYRQQPGQSLTLIATANQGSEATYESGFVIDKFPISRPNLTFSTLTVSNMSPEDSSIYLCSVSLSILKNGYTFGSGTRLTVV.

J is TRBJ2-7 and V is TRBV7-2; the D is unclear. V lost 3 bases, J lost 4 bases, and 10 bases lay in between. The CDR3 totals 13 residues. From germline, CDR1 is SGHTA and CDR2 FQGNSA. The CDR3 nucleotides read TGTGCCAGCAGCTTCGGAACTCTTTACGAGCAGTACTTC. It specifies CASSFGTLYEQYF.

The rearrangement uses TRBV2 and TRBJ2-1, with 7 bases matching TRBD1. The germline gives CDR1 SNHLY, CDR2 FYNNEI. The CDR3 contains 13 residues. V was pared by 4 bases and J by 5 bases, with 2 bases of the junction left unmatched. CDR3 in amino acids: CASSAQGDNEQFF. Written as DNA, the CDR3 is TGTGCCAGCAGTGCGCAGGGGGACAATGAGCAGTTCTTC.

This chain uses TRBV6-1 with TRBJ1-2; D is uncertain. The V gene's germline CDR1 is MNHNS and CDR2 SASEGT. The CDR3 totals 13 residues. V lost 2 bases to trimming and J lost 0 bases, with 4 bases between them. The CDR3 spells CASSELTNYGYTF. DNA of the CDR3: TGTGCCAGCAGTGAATTAACTAACTATGGCTACACCTTC.

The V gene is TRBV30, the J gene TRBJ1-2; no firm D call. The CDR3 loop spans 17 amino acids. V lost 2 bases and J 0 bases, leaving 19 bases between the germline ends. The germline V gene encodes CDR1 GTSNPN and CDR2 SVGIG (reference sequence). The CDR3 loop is CAWSQRLVGEANYGYTF. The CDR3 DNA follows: TGTGCCTGGAGTCAAAGACTCGTAGGAGAAGCTAACTATGGCTACACCTTC.

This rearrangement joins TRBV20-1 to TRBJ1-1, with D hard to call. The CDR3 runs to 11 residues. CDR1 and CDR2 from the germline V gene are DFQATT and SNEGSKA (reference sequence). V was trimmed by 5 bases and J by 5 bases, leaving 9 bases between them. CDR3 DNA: TGCAGTGCTCCCTCGCCGACTGAAGCTTTCTTT. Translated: CSAPSPTEAFF.

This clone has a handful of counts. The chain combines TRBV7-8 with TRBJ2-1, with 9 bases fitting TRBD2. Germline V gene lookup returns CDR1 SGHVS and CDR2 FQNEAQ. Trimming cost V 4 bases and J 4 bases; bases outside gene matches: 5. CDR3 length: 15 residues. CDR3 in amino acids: CASSSLSGGYNEQFF. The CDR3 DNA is TGTGCCAGCAGCTCCCTTAGCGGGGGATACAATGAGCAGTTCTTC.

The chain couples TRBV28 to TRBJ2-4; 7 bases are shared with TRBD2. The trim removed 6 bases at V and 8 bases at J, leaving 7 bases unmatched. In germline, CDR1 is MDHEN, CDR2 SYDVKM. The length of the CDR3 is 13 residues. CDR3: CASRWTSGDIQYF. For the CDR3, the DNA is TGTGCCAGCAGGTGGACTAGTGGCGACATTCAGTACTTC.

Here the CDR3 DNA reads TGTGCCATCAGTGAGTACAGGGCAGACAACTATGGCTACACCTTC. It specifies CAISEYRADNYGYTF. V gene TRBV10-3 combines with J gene TRBJ1-2; D is possibly TRBD1 (6 bases). This CDR3 is 15 amino acids long. The V end lost 1 base, the J end lost 2 bases, and 11 bases lay between the germline ends. CDR1 is ENHRY and CDR2 is SYGVKD in the germline V gene.

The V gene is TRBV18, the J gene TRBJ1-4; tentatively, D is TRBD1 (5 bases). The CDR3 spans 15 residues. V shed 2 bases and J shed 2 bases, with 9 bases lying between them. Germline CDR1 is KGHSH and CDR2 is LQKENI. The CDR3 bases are TGTGCCAGCTCACCAAATTGGGGGACTAATGAAAAACTGTTTTTT. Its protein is CASSPNWGTNEKLFF.

The DNA of the CDR3 is TGTGCCAGCAGCTTAGTGGGAGCCGGGGAGCTGTTTTTT. Protein product: CASSLVGAGELFF. V gene TRBV7-8 combines with J gene TRBJ2-2; TRBD2 is a possible D gene (5 bases). Trimming shortened V by 1 base and J by 6 bases, and 6 bases separated the two germline ends. This CDR3 contains 13 residues. Germline assignment: CDR1 SGHVS and CDR2 FQNEAQ.

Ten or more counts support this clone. CDR3 residues: CASSMERLNTEAFF. The CDR3 bases are TGTGCCAGTAGTATGGAGAGATTGAACACTGAAGCTTTCTTT. The chain combines TRBV19 with TRBJ1-1; D is unclear. Germline values: CDR1 LNHDA, CDR2 SQIVND (reference sequence). This CDR3 has 14 residues. V dropped 3 bases and J dropped 0 bases, with 8 bases sitting between them.

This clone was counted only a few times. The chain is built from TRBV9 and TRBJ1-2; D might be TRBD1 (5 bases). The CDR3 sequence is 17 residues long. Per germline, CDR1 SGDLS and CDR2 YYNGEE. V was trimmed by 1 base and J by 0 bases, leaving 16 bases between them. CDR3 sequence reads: CASSVNTGTPPNYGYTF. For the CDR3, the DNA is TGTGCCAGCAGCGTAAATACAGGAACCCCTCCTAACTATGGCTACACCTTC.

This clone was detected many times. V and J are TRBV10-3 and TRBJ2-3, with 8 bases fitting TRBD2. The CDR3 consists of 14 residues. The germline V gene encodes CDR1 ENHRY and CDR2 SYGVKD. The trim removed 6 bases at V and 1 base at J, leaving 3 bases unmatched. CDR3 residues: CAISPAGGTDTQYF. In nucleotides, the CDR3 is TGTGCCATCAGCCCAGCGGGAGGCACAGATACGCAGTATTTT.

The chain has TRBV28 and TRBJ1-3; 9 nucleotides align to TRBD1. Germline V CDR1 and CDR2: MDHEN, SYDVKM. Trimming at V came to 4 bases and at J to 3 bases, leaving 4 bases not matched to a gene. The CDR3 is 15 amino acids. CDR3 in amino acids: CASSSQGADGNTIYF. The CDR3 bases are TGTGCCAGCAGTTCACAGGGGGCTGATGGAAACACCATATATTTT.

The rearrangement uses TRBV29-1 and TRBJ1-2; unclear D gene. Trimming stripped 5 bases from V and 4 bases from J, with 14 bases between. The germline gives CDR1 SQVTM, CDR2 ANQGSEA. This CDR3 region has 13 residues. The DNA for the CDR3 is TGCAGCGTTCAGACCCATTCGGGCTATGGCTACACCTTC. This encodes CSVQTHSGYGYTF.

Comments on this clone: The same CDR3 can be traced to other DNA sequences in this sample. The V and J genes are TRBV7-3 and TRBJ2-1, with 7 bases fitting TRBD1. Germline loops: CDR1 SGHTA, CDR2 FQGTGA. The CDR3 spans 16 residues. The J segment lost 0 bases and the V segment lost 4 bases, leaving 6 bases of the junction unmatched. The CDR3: CASSSRQGSSYNEQFF. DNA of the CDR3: TGTGCCAGCAGCTCCCGACAGGGTAGCTCCTACAATGAGCAGTTCTTC. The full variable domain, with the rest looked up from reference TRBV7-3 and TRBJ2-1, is GAGVSQTPSNKVTEKGKYVELRCDPISGHTALYWYRQSLGQGPEFLIYFQGTGAADDSGLPNDRFFAVRPEGSVSTLKIQRTERGDSAVYLCASSSRQGSSYNEQFFGPGTRLTVL.